The rows below give T cell receptor beta chains drawn from one sample of a study of control samples from healthy donors and cancer patients. Profiled with immunoSEQ multiplex PCR; TCRdb holds only in-frame clones, not every one. Of roughly 120,000 clones listed, more than 75% were seen once; the top ten hold around 2.5%. Sequenced sample: blood. Source of these receptors: a woman aged 70 to 79 in good health. CDR3s include the opening cysteine and the closing phenylalanine or tryptophan. D genes are given only for firm matches. For some rows the clone size is stated as once, few or many, or as a class when expanded; others skip it.

J: TRBJ1-4
V: TRBV9
D: TRBD1
size: NA
length: 15
DNA: TGTGCCAGCAGCGCCGAGACAGGGACGGCTGAAAAACTGTTTTTT
CDR3: CASSAETGTAEKLFF

J: TRBJ2-7
V: TRBV27
D: TRBD1
size: NA
length: 14
DNA: TGTGCCAGCAGCCCCCGGGACAGACCCTACGAGCAGTACTTC
CDR3: CASSPRDRPYEQYF

J: TRBJ1-1
V: TRBV18
D: TRBD1
size: NA
length: 14
DNA: TGTGCCAGCTCACCTGAGACAGGGACCCCTGAAGCTTTCTTT
CDR3: CASSPETGTPEAFF

J: TRBJ1-6
V: TRBV5-6
D: NA
size: once
length: 13
DNA: TGTGCCAGCAGCTCCGGTGTCAGCCGGACCCTCCACTTT
CDR3: CASSSGVSRTLHF

J: TRBJ2-3
V: TRBV5-1
D: NA
size: NA
length: 15
DNA: TGCGCCAGCAGCTTGGGCAGAGCCCGGGGGGATACGCAGTATTTT
CDR3: CASSLGRARGDTQYF

J: TRBJ2-7
V: TRBV4-2
D: NA
size: NA
length: 14
DNA: TGTGCCAGCAGCCAAGGGACGCCCTCCTACGAGCAGTACTTC
CDR3: CASSQGTPSYEQYF

J: TRBJ2-4
V: TRBV15
D: NA
size: once
length: 17
DNA: TGTGCCACCAGCGCCCCCGACGGTGGAGCGGCCAAAAACATTCAGTACTTC
CDR3: CATSAPDGGAAKNIQYF

J: TRBJ2-1
V: TRBV11-3
D: NA
size: few
length: 16
DNA: TGTGCCAGCAGCCCGCGGGGGGACAGCTCCTACAATGAGCAGTTCTTC
CDR3: CASSPRGDSSYNEQFF

J: TRBJ2-5
V: TRBV29-1
D: TRBD1
size: NA
length: 15
DNA: TGCAGCGTTGAAAGGAGGACAGGGGTCGGGGAGACCCAGTACTTC
CDR3: CSVERRTGVGETQYF

J: TRBJ1-2
V: TRBV24-1
D: NA
size: NA
length: 16
DNA: TGTGCCACCAGTGATTATCACTCGGACAGCATATATGGCTACACCTTC
CDR3: CATSDYHSDSIYGYTF

J: TRBJ2-5
V: TRBV5-1
D: NA
size: NA
length: 15
DNA: TGCGCCAGCAGCTTCTCTGGAAGCGGTGGGGAGACCCAGTACTTC
CDR3: CASSFSGSGGETQYF

J: TRBJ2-5
V: TRBV18
D: TRBD2
size: once
length: 18
DNA: TGTGCCAGCTCACCGCTTCGACTAGCGGGGGACCCCCAAGAGACCCAGTACTTC
CDR3: CASSPLRLAGDPQETQYF

J: TRBJ1-2
V: TRBV7-8
D: NA
size: NA
length: 16
DNA: TGTGCCAGCAGCCAAGACAGGCCCACCAACGGCTATGGCTACACCTTC
CDR3: CASSQDRPTNGYGYTF

J: TRBJ1-1
V: TRBV10-3
D: NA
size: NA
length: 15
DNA: TGTGCCATCAGTGAGTCGTTTGGGGGGGGGACTGAAGCTTTCTTT
CDR3: CAISESFGGGTEAFF

J: TRBJ2-5
V: TRBV5-1
D: NA
size: NA
length: 14
DNA: TGCGCCAGCAGCTTGGCAGGGGACCAAGAGACCCAGTACTTC
CDR3: CASSLAGDQETQYF

J: TRBJ2-7
V: TRBV27
D: TRBD2
size: NA
length: 16
DNA: TGTGCCAGCAGTCTGAAGGGCGCGGGAGGGCTCTACGAGCAGTACTTC
CDR3: CASSLKGAGGLYEQYF

J: TRBJ2-2
V: TRBV6-6
D: TRBD1
size: NA
length: 15
DNA: TGTGCCAGCAGAGAAACAGGGGGCGGCACCGGGGAGCTGTTTTTT
CDR3: CASRETGGGTGELFF

J: TRBJ1-2
V: TRBV18
D: NA
size: once
length: 15
DNA: TGTGCCAGCTCACGTATTCCAGGGGACGATTATGGCTACACCTTC
CDR3: CASSRIPGDDYGYTF

J: TRBJ2-5
V: TRBV27
D: NA
size: NA
length: 14
DNA: TGTGCCAGCAGTTTGTTGGGGGTCCAAGAGACCCAGTACTTC
CDR3: CASSLLGVQETQYF

J: TRBJ2-2
V: TRBV5-5
D: NA
size: NA
length: 16
DNA: TGTGCCAGCAGCTCCCCGGGGGGCCTTGGGACCGGGGAGCTGTTTTTT
CDR3: CASSSPGGLGTGELFF

J: TRBJ1-2
V: TRBV6-6
D: NA
size: NA
length: 13
DNA: TGTGCCGGGAAGGGCAATTCGTACTATGGCTACACCTTC
CDR3: CAGKGNSYYGYTF

J: TRBJ1-4
V: TRBV5-6
D: NA
size: NA
length: 14
DNA: TGTGCCAGCAGGACGAGGGGAAACAATGAAAAACTGTTTTTT
CDR3: CASRTRGNNEKLFF

J: TRBJ2-7
V: TRBV24-1
D: NA
size: NA
length: 11
DNA: TGTGCCACCAGTGCCCCCCACGAGCAGTACTTC
CDR3: CATSAPHEQYF

J: TRBJ1-2
V: TRBV7-9
D: NA
size: NA
length: 15
DNA: TGTGCCAGCAGCTTAGGTCAGGGGTTGACCTATGGCTACACCTTC
CDR3: CASSLGQGLTYGYTF

J: TRBJ2-7
V: TRBV6-5
D: NA
size: once
length: 13
DNA: TGTGCCAGCAGAGCCGGGACGGCCTACGAGCAGTACTTC
CDR3: CASRAGTAYEQYF

J: TRBJ2-2
V: TRBV19
D: TRBD1
size: NA
length: 15
DNA: TGTGCCAGTAGCCCAAGGGACAGGGGGAACGGGGAGCTGTTTTTT
CDR3: CASSPRDRGNGELFF

J: TRBJ1-4
V: TRBV5-1
D: NA
size: NA
length: 16
DNA: TGCGCCAGCAGCTTGGAGGCAGGGGAGACTAATGAAAAACTGTTTTTT
CDR3: CASSLEAGETNEKLFF

J: TRBJ1-4
V: TRBV4-2
D: NA
size: NA
length: 12
DNA: TGTGCCAGCAGCCAAGAGAATGAAAAACTGTTTTTT
CDR3: CASSQENEKLFF

J: TRBJ2-2
V: TRBV5-1
D: NA
size: NA
length: 14
DNA: TGCGCCAGCAGCCTAGGTCGAAGGACCGGGGAGCTGTTTTTT
CDR3: CASSLGRRTGELFF

J: TRBJ1-1
V: TRBV12-3/TRBV12-4
D: NA
size: NA
length: 12
DNA: TGTGCCAGCAGTTTGGGGGTGGCTGAAGCTTTCTTT
CDR3: CASSLGVAEAFF

J: TRBJ2-5
V: TRBV12-5
D: NA
size: NA
length: 14
DNA: TGTGCTAGTGGCCCGGGCCTGTACCAAGAGACCCAGTACTTC
CDR3: CASGPGLYQETQYF

J: TRBJ2-5
V: TRBV27
D: NA
size: once
length: 16
DNA: TGTGCCAGCAGATTATCACAGGCCGTCCGGCAAGAGACCCAGTACTTC
CDR3: CASRLSQAVRQETQYF

J: TRBJ1-2
V: TRBV5-4
D: NA
size: NA
length: 15
DNA: TGTGCCAGCAGCCCCCTAGACGCTGGGGTTAGGGGCTACACCTTC
CDR3: CASSPLDAGVRGYTF

J: TRBJ1-1
V: TRBV5-4
D: TRBD1
size: few
length: 13
DNA: TGTGCCAGCAGCTTGAAGACAGGGCCAGAAGCTTTCTTT
CDR3: CASSLKTGPEAFF

J: TRBJ1-5
V: TRBV2
D: NA
size: NA
length: 14
DNA: TGTGCCAGCAGTCCCCTCAGGGCCAATCAGCCCCAGCATTTT
CDR3: CASSPLRANQPQHF

J: TRBJ2-3
V: TRBV9
D: TRBD2
size: NA
length: 16
DNA: TGTGCCAGCAGCGTAGGTGCGGGGGATTCCACAGATACGCAGTATTTT
CDR3: CASSVGAGDSTDTQYF

J: TRBJ2-1
V: TRBV3-1/TRBV3-2
D: TRBD2
size: NA
length: 15
DNA: TGTGCCAGCAGCCCCGGACTAGCGGGGGGATTAGAGCAGTTCTTC
CDR3: CASSPGLAGGLEQFF

J: TRBJ1-5
V: TRBV2
D: NA
size: NA
length: 13
DNA: TGTGCCAGCAGTAGGGACACCAATCAGCCCCAGCATTTT
CDR3: CASSRDTNQPQHF